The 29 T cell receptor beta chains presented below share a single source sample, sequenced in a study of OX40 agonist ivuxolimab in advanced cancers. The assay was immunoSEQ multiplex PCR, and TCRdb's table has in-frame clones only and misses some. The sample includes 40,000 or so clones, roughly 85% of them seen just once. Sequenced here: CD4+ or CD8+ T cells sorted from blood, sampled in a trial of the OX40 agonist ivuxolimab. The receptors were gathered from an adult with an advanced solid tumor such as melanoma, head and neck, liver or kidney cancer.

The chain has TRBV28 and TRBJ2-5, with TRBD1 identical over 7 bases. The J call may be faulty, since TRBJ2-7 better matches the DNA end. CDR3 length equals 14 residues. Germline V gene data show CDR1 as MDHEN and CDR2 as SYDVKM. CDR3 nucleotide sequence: TGTGCCAGCAGTCCCCCGACAGGGACCTACGAGCAGTACTTC. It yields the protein CASSPPTGTYEQYF.

This chain's CDR3 is CASSQGTEPIYEQYF. CDR3 coding DNA: TGCGCCAGCAGCCAAGGGACAGAGCCGATATACGAGCAGTACTTC. The chain has TRBV4-3 and TRBJ2-7; D possibly corresponds to TRBD1 (6 bases). The CDR3 is 15 amino acids. The germline V gene has CDR1 LGHNA and CDR2 YSLEER. V lost 1 base to trimming and J lost 4 bases, with 14 bases between them.

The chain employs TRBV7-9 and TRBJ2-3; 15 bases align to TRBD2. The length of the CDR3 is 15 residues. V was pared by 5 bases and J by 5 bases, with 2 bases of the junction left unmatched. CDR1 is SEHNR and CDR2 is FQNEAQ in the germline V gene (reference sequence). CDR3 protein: CASSRGLAGGDTQYF. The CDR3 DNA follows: TGTGCCAGCAGCCGGGGACTAGCGGGGGGAGATACGCAGTATTTT.

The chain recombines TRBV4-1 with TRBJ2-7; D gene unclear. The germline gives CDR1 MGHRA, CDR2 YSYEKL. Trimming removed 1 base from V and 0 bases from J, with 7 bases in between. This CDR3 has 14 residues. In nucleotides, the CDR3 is TGCGCCAGCAGCCAAGGAGACCGCTCCTACGAGCAGTACTTC. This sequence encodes CASSQGDRSYEQYF.

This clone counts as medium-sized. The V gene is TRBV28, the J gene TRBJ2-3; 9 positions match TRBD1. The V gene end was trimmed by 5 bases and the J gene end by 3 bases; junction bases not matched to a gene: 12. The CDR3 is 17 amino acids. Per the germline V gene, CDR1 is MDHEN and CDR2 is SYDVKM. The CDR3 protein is CASSPHTPGQGTDTQYF. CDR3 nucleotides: TGTGCCAGCAGTCCCCATACACCGGGACAGGGTACAGATACGCAGTATTTT. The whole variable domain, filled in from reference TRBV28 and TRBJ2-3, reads DVKVTQSSRYLVKRTGEKVFLECVQDMDHENMFWYRQDPGLGLRLIYFSYDVKMKEKGDIPEGYSVSREKKERFSLILESASTNQTSMYLCASSPHTPGQGTDTQYFGPGTRLTVL.

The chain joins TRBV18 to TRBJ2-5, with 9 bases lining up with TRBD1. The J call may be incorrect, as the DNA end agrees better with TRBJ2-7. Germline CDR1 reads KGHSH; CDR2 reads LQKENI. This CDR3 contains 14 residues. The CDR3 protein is CASSHPDRGYEQYF. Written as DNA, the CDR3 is TGTGCCAGCTCACACCCGGACAGGGGCTACGAGCAGTACTTC.

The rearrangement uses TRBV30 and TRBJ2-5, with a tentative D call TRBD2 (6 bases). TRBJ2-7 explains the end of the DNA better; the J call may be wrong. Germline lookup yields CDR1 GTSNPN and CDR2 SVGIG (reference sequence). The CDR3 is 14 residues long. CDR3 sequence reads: CACGSLQIEYEQYF. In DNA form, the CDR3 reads TGTGCCTGCGGGAGTCTACAAATTGAGTACGAGCAGTACTTC.

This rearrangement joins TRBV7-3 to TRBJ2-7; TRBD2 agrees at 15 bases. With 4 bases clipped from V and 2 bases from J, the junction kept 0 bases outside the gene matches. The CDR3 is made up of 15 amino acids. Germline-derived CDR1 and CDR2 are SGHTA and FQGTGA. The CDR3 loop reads CASSWTSGGAYEQYF. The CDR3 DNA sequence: TGTGCCAGCAGCTGGACTAGCGGGGGGGCCTACGAGCAGTACTTC.

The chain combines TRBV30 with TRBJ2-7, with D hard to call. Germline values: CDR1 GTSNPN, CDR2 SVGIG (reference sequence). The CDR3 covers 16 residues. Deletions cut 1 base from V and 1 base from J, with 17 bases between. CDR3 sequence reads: CAWSGPTLKGSYEQYF. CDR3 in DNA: TGTGCCTGGAGTGGCCCCACGTTAAAAGGATCCTACGAGCAGTACTTC.

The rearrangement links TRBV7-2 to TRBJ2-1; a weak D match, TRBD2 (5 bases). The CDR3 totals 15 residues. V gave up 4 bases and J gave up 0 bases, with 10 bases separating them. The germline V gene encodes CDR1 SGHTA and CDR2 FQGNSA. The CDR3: CASSSKRSSYNEQFF. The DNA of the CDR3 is TGTGCCAGCAGCTCGAAGCGGAGCTCCTACAATGAGCAGTTCTTC.

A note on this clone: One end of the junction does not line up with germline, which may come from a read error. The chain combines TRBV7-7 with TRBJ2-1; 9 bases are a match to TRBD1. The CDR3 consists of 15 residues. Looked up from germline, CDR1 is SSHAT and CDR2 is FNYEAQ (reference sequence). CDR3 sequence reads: CASSSGTGPYNEQFF. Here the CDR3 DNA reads TGTGCTAGCAGCTCCGGGACAGGGCCTTACAATGAGCAGTTCTTC.

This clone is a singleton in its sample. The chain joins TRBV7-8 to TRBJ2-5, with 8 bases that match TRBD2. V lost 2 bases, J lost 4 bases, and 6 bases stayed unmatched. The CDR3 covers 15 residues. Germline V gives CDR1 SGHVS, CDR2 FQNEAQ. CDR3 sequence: CASSLRALAGETQYF. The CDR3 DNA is TGTGCCAGCAGCTTAAGGGCCCTAGCGGGAGAGACCCAGTACTTC. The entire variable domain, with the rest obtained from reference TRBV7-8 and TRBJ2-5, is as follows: GAGVSQSPRYKVAKRGQDVALRCDPISGHVSLFWYQQALGQGPEFLTYFQNEAQLDKSGLPSDRFFAERPEGSVSTLKIQRTQQEDSAVYLCASSLRALAGETQYFGPGTRLLVL.

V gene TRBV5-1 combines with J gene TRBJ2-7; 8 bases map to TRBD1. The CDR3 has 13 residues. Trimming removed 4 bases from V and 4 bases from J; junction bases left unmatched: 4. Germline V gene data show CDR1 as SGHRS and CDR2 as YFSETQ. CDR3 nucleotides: TGCGCCAGCAGCCCACAGGGGGAATACGAGCAGTACTTC. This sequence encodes CASSPQGEYEQYF.

CDR3 protein: CASSYTGRSYQETQYF. The CDR3 DNA follows: TGCGCCAGCAGCTATACAGGGCGATCCTACCAAGAGACCCAGTACTTC. The genes are TRBV23-1 and TRBJ2-5; TRBD1 might be the D (6 bases). TRBV23-1 is an ORF for which the function is uncertain. This CDR3 is 16 amino acids long. Trimming left V 6 bases short and J 0 bases short, with 17 bases between.

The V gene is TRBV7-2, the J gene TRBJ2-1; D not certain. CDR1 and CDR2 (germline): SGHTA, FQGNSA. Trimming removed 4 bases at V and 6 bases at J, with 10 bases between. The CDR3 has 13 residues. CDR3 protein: CASSWSPGNEQFF. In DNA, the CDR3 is TGTGCCAGCAGCTGGTCTCCGGGCAATGAGCAGTTCTTC.

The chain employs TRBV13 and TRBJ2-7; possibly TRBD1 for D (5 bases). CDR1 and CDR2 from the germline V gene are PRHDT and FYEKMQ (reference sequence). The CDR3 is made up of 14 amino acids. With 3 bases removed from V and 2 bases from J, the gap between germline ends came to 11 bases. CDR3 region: CASSFWGRAYEQYF. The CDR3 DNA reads TGTGCCAGCAGCTTTTGGGGCAGGGCCTACGAGCAGTACTTC.

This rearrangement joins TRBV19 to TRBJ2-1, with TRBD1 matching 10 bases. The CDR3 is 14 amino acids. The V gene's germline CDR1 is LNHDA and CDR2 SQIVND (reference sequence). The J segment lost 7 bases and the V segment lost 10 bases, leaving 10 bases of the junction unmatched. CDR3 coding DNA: TGTGCCACCGCCGGGACAGGGGATTTAAATGAGCAGTTCTTC. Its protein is CATAGTGDLNEQFF.

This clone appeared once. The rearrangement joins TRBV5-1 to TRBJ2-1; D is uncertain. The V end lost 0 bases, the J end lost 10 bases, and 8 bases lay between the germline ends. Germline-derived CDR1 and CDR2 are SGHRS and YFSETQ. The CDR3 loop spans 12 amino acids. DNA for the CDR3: TGCGCCAGCAGCTTGGGGGATCGCGAGCAGTTCTTC. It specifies CASSLGDREQFF.

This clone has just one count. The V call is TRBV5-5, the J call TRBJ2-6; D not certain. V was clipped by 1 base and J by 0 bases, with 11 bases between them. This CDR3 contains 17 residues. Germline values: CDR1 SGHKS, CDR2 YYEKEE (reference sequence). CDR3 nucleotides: TGTGCCAGCAGCTTGTGGGCGGATGTCTCTGGGGCCAACGTCCTGACTTTC. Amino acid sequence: CASSLWADVSGANVLTF.

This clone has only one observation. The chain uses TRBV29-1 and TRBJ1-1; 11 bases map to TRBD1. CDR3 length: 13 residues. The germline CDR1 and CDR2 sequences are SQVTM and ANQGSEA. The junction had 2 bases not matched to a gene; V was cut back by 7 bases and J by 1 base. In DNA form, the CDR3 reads TGCAGCGGGGGACAGGGGGGGAACACTGAAGCTTTCTTT. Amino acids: CSGGQGGNTEAFF.

The CDR3 spells CASSAYNEQFF. CDR3 coding DNA: TGTGCCAGCAGCGCCTACAATGAGCAGTTCTTC. The chain uses TRBV2 and TRBJ2-1; D remains unclear. Trimming removed 6 bases at V and 2 bases at J, with 2 bases between. This CDR3 has 11 amino acids. Germline loops: CDR1 SNHLY, CDR2 FYNNEI.

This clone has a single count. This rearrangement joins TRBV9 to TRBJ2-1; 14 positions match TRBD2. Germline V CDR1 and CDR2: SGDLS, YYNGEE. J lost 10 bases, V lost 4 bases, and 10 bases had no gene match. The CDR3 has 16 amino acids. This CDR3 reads CASSPKGLAGEFEQFF. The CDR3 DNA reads TGTGCCAGCAGCCCAAAGGGACTAGCGGGAGAGTTCGAGCAGTTCTTC.

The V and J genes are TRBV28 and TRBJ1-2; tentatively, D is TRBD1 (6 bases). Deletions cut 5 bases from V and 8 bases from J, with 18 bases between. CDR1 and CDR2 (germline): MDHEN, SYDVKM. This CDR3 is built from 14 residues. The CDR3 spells CASSQVAGHIGYTF. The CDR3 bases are TGTGCCAGCAGTCAGGTGGCGGGACATATCGGCTACACCTTC.

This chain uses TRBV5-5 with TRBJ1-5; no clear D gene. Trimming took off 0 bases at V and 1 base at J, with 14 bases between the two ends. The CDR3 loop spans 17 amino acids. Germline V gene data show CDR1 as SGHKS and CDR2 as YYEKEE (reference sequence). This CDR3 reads CASSLVGVGGSNQPQHF. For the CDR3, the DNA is TGTGCCAGCAGCTTGGTCGGGGTAGGTGGGAGCAATCAGCCCCAGCATTTT.

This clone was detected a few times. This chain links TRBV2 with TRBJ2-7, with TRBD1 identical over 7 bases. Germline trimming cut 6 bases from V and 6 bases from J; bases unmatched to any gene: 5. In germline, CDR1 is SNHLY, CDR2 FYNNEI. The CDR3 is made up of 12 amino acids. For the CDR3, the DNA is TGTGCCAGCAGAGTAACAGGGGTCGAGCAGTACTTC. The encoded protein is CASRVTGVEQYF.

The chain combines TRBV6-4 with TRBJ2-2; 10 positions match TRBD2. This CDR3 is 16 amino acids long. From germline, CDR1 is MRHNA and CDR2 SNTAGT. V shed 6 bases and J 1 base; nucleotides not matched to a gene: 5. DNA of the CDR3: TGTGCCAGCAGCTTAGTAGCGGGAGGGAACACCGGGGAGCTGTTTTTT. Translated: CASSLVAGGNTGELFF.

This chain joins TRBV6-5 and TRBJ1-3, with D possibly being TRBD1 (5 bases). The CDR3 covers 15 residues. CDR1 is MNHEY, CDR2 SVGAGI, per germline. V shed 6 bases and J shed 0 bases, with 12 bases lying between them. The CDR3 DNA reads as TGTGCCAGCAGAGGGGACGGTGGCTCTGGAAACACCATATATTTT. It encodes CASRGDGGSGNTIYF.

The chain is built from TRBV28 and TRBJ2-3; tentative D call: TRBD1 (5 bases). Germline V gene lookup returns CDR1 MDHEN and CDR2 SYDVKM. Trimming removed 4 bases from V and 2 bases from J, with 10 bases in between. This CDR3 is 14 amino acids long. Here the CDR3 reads CASSWGGTTDTQYF. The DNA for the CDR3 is TGTGCCAGCAGTTGGGGCGGCACCACAGATACGCAGTATTTT.

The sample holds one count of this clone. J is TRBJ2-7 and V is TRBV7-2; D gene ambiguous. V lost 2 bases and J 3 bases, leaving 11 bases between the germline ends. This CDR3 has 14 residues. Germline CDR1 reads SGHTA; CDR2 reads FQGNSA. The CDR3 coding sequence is TGTGCCAGCAGCTTAACTGGCCCCGGCTACGAGCAGTACTTC. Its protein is CASSLTGPGYEQYF. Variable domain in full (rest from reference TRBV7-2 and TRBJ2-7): GAGVSQSPSNKVTEKGKDVELRCDPISGHTALYWYRQSLGQGLEFLIYFQGNSAPDKSGLPSDRFSAERTGGSVSTLTIQRTQQEDSAVYLCASSLTGPGYEQYFGPGTRLTVT.